A selection of T cell receptor beta chains follows, all from one sample in a study of T cell repertoires and HLA-DP antigens. No antigens are known for them. The repertoire was sequenced with immunoSEQ multiplex PCR; TCRdb's copy has only in-frame clones and lacks some. Here the sample spans approximately 100,000 clones, roughly 86% being singletons. The sequenced sample was CD4+ T cells from PBMCs. The receptors originated from a man in his fifties or sixties in good health and CMV-seronegative. Both conserved end residues are part of each CDR3. D genes are given only for firm matches. Expanded clones are given a class, and other clones once, few, many or no size at all.

TRBJ1-5	TRBV28	NA	NA	TGTGCCAGCAGCCCGCCGGGGCAAGGGAATCAGCCCCAGCATTTT	CASSPPGQGNQPQHF
TRBJ1-4	TRBV19	once	NA	TGTGCCAGTAGCTCGTTTCGGGTTGGTGAAAAACTGTTTTTT	CASSSFRVGEKLFF
TRBJ1-2	TRBV25-1	NA	NA	TGTGCCACATCGGACCAAAACTATGGCTACACCTTC	CATSDQNYGYTF
TRBJ1-2	TRBV7-8	NA	TRBD1	TGTGCCAGCAGCAGTCAGGGGGTGCCCCCCCGGGCGGGTGGCTACACCTTC	CASSSQGVPPRAGGYTF
TRBJ1-1	TRBV6-4	NA	NA	TGTGCCAGCAGTGTAGGCAGCAACACTGAAGCTTTCTTT	CASSVGSNTEAFF
TRBJ2-7	TRBV28	once	NA	TGTGCCAGCAGCCAAGGAGGGGAAACCTACGAGCAGTACTTC	CASSQGGETYEQYF
TRBJ2-7	TRBV30	NA	TRBD1	TGTGCCTGGGGGTACCGGGACAGGGACAACGAGCAGTACTTC	CAWGYRDRDNEQYF
TRBJ2-3	TRBV7-2	NA	NA	TGTGCCAGCAGCTTGTTTGGTAGCACAGATACGCAGTATTTT	CASSLFGSTDTQYF
TRBJ2-2	TRBV7-3	NA	NA	TGTGCCAGCAGCACAACCTCAGGGTCCGGGGAGCTGTTTTTT	CASSTTSGSGELFF
TRBJ1-5	TRBV19	NA	TRBD1	TGTGCCAGTAGTCCGAGACAGGGGAATCAGCCCCAGCATTTT	CASSPRQGNQPQHF
TRBJ2-3	TRBV5-6	NA	NA	TGTGCCAGCAGTTGGGACATCGGTCGGGTCTCAGATACGCAGTATTTT	CASSWDIGRVSDTQYF
TRBJ2-7	TRBV5-4	once	TRBD2	TGTGCCAGCAGCCCGGGAGGGACGGTCACCTACGAGCAGTACTTC	CASSPGGTVTYEQYF
TRBJ1-1	TRBV29-1	NA	TRBD1	TGCAGCGCCCGCCCAGGGGGCTGGCGAAACACTGAAGCTTTCTTT	CSARPGGWRNTEAFF
TRBJ2-1	TRBV5-1	NA	TRBD2	TGCGCCAGCAGCTCCAGTAGCGGGAGGTATGAGCAGTTCTTC	CASSSSSGRYEQFF
TRBJ1-1	TRBV19	NA	NA	TGTGCCAGTAGTATCGGCGGGGGGCAAGGAACTGAAGCTTTCTTT	CASSIGGGQGTEAFF
TRBJ1-1	TRBV7-8	NA	NA	TGTGCCAGCAGCCACCCAAAAGGCGGACCGATGAACACTGAAGCTTTCTTT	CASSHPKGGPMNTEAFF
TRBJ1-2	TRBV10-2	few	TRBD1	TGCGCCAGCAGTGAGTCAGGACAGGGGGCTAACTATGGCTACACCTTC	CASSESGQGANYGYTF
TRBJ2-1	TRBV20-1	NA	TRBD1	TGCAGTGCCCTGACAGGGAACGAGCAGTTCTTC	CSALTGNEQFF
TRBJ1-1	TRBV5-1	NA	NA	TGCGCCAGCAGCCGAACCCGGGACACCCTCTCCGCTTTCTTT	CASSRTRDTLSAFF
TRBJ2-3	TRBV28	NA	NA	TGTGCCAGCAGTTTACAAGATACGCAGTATTTT	CASSLQDTQYF
TRBJ1-4	TRBV19	NA	TRBD1	TGTGCCAGTCGGGACAGGGGGCGGAATGAAAAACTGTTTTTT	CASRDRGRNEKLFF
TRBJ2-1	TRBV28	NA	TRBD2	TGTGCCGGCACACGGAGCGGGGGCTCCTACAATGAGCAGTTCTTC	CAGTRSGGSYNEQFF
TRBJ1-3	TRBV6-5	NA	NA	TGTGCCAGCAGTTACTCGTCAGCGGGGGCTGGAAACACCATATATTTT	CASSYSSAGAGNTIYF
TRBJ2-1	TRBV9	NA	TRBD1	TGTGCCAGCAGCGTAGCCCCTTCGAGTGCAGGGGGCTCGGGTAAGCAGTTCTTC	CASSVAPSSAGGSGKQFF
TRBJ2-5	TRBV5-1	few	NA	TGCGCCAGCAGCTTGGAAGGGCGCCAAGAGACCCAGTACTTC	CASSLEGRQETQYF
TRBJ1-6	TRBV6-5	NA	NA	TGTGCCAGCAGTTACTCGATGAGGGTTAATTCACCCCTCCACTTT	CASSYSMRVNSPLHF
TRBJ2-7	TRBV2	NA	TRBD1	TGTGCCAGGGGCGGGGACAGGGGAAACGAGCAGTACTTC	CARGGDRGNEQYF
TRBJ2-3	TRBV7-9	NA	TRBD2	TGTGCCAGCAGCTTCCGGGACTACTCCACAGATACGCAGTATTTT	CASSFRDYSTDTQYF
TRBJ1-4	TRBV4-2	NA	NA	TGTGCCAGCAGCCAAGTAACAGGAAGACTGTTTTTT	CASSQVTGRLFF
TRBJ2-6	TRBV7-9	once	TRBD1	TGTGGGTTGGGTCGACAGGGGATCCCTGGGGCCAACGTCCTGACTTTC	CGLGRQGIPGANVLTF
TRBJ2-5	TRBV6-1	NA	TRBD2	TGTGCCAGCAGTGAACGGGTAGGACTTAGCGGGGGGAGCCAAGAGACCCAGTACTTC	CASSERVGLSGGSQETQYF
TRBJ1-1	TRBV7-8	NA	NA	TGTGCCAGCAGCTTAATACAGGGTGGGTCGACTGAAGCTTTCTTT	CASSLIQGGSTEAFF
TRBJ1-3	TRBV7-9	NA	NA	TGTGCCAGCAGCCCCGGGCGAGCCTCTGGAAACACCATATATTTT	CASSPGRASGNTIYF
TRBJ1-1	TRBV2	NA	NA	TGTGCCAGCAGTGGAGGAGGCTCTACTGAAGCTTTCTTT	CASSGGGSTEAFF
TRBJ2-7	TRBV27	NA	TRBD2	TGTGCCAGCAGTTTAACTAGCGGGAGATCGATCGGTGAGCAGTACTTC	CASSLTSGRSIGEQYF
TRBJ1-2	TRBV6-5	NA	NA	TGTGCCAGCAGTTACAAGGGCAGCGGCTACACCTTC	CASSYKGSGYTF
TRBJ2-5	TRBV11-1	NA	TRBD2	TGTGCCAGCAGCCCAGGGACTAGCGGGAGAGAGACCCAGTACTTC	CASSPGTSGRETQYF
TRBJ2-5	TRBV11-2	NA	NA	TGTGCCAGCAGCTTAGGTTCACGGAACTCCCAAGAGACCCAGTACTTC	CASSLGSRNSQETQYF
TRBJ2-3	TRBV7-8	NA	NA	TGTGCCAGCAGCTCCCAGCTTAGCACAGATACGCAGTATTTT	CASSSQLSTDTQYF
TRBJ2-7	TRBV28	NA	NA	TGTGCCAGCAGTTCGCCTTATCGGGGAGAGGATCGTGACGAGCAGTACTTC	CASSSPYRGEDRDEQYF
TRBJ1-1	TRBV7-6	NA	TRBD1	TGTGCCAGCGCACCACGACAGGGAGAAGCTTTCTTT	CASAPRQGEAFF
TRBJ2-5	TRBV7-9	NA	TRBD2	TGTGCCAGCAGCTCTAGCGGGGACGTCCAAGAGACCCAGTACTTC	CASSSSGDVQETQYF